Listed here are 28 T cell receptor beta chains from one sample, sequenced in a study of T cell responses to AZD1222 COVID-19 vaccine. TCRdb's copy holds only in-frame clones and misses some; the assay was immunoSEQ multiplex PCR. The table records tens of thousands of clones, about three quarters of them present only once. The material was peripheral blood, obtained 28 days after the second dose of the MenACWY control vaccine. The receptor source for this set is an adult who received the MenACWY meningococcal vaccine as a control.

This clone was seen a handful of times. This chain uses TRBV7-9 with TRBJ1-1; 8 bases line up with TRBD1. The CDR3 has 14 amino acids. Trimming removed 5 bases from V and 5 bases from J; junction bases left unmatched: 7. CDR1 and CDR2 (germline): SEHNR, FQNEAQ (reference sequence). DNA for the CDR3: TGTGCCAGCAGCCAGGGGGCAGGTAGGACTGAAGCTTTCTTT. Translation: CASSQGAGRTEAFF.

CDR3 in amino acids: CASSSLRDRANTIYF. The CDR3 DNA follows: TGTGCCAGCAGCTCGCTAAGGGACAGGGCAAACACCATATATTTT. The chain carries TRBV11-2 and TRBJ1-3; 9 bases match TRBD1. The CDR3 contains 15 residues. V lost 4 bases, J lost 6 bases, and 7 bases stayed unmatched. Germline CDR1 SGHAT, CDR2 FQNNGV.

V is TRBV6-5 and J is TRBJ2-7, with a tentative D call TRBD1 (6 bases). V was cut by 5 bases and J by 6 bases, with 17 bases left in between. CDR1 is MNHEY, CDR2 SVGAGI, per germline. CDR3 length: 14 residues. The CDR3 sequence is CASSRPDRSSEQYF. Here the CDR3 DNA reads TGTGCCAGCAGTCGCCCGGACAGATCATCCGAGCAGTACTTC.

CDR3 loop: CASSLVRGQSGANVLTF. In DNA, the CDR3 is TGTGCCAGCTCACTCGTGAGAGGACAGTCAGGGGCCAACGTCCTGACTTTC. The chain carries TRBV18 and TRBJ2-6; D possibly corresponds to TRBD1 (6 bases). Germline V gene data show CDR1 as KGHSH and CDR2 as LQKENI. The V and J ends lost 4 bases and 4 bases respectively, with 17 bases between them. The CDR3 has 17 amino acids.

The chain couples TRBV3-1 (or the pseudogene TRBV3-2) to TRBJ2-7; TRBD2 matches at 10 bases. V lost 4 bases to trimming and J lost 0 bases; unmatched junction nucleotides: 3. Germline loops: CDR1 LGHDT, CDR2 YNNKEL (reference sequence). CDR3 length: 15 amino acids. The CDR3 protein is CASSRASGSSYEQYF. The CDR3 DNA sequence: TGTGCCAGCAGCCGGGCTAGCGGGAGCTCCTACGAGCAGTACTTC.

V gene TRBV19 combines with J gene TRBJ2-1; D remains unclear. Germline CDR1 and CDR2: LNHDA and SQIVND (reference sequence). Between the trimmed V and J ends, which lost 8 bases and 10 bases, there was a span of 18 bases. CDR3 length: 13 residues. CDR3 sequence reads: CASASRAASEQFF. CDR3 DNA: TGTGCCAGTGCGAGTCGGGCGGCCTCCGAGCAGTTCTTC.

The chain links TRBV7-9 to TRBJ1-4, with no clear D. The CDR3 has 14 amino acids. Germline CDR1 and CDR2: SEHNR and FQNEAQ (reference sequence). Between the trimmed V and J ends, which lost 0 bases and 7 bases, there was a span of 9 bases. The CDR3 protein is CASSLASTSEKLFF. In DNA, the CDR3 is TGTGCCAGCAGCTTAGCTTCCACGTCTGAAAAACTGTTTTTT.

The V and J genes are TRBV5-1 and TRBJ2-5, with a tentative D call TRBD1 (5 bases). Germline V lookup: CDR1 SGHRS, CDR2 YFSETQ. The CDR3 runs to 16 residues. The ends were cut back, 0 bases at V and 3 bases at J, with 15 bases in the middle. CDR3 residues: CASSLGPQANKETQYF. For the CDR3, the DNA is TGCGCCAGCAGCTTGGGCCCACAGGCGAATAAAGAGACCCAGTACTTC.

This clone has just one count. The chain combines TRBV3-1 (or the pseudogene TRBV3-2) with TRBJ2-1, with no clear D. V gave up 4 bases and J gave up 0 bases, with 16 bases separating them. CDR1 LGHDT and CDR2 YNNKEL come from the germline V gene (reference sequence). The CDR3 consists of 17 residues. CDR3 amino acids: CASSPENAPSSYNEQFF. CDR3 nucleotide sequence: TGTGCCAGCAGCCCTGAAAACGCTCCCAGCTCCTACAATGAGCAGTTCTTC.

V is TRBV5-1 and J is TRBJ1-1; tentative D call: TRBD1 (6 bases). CDR1 SGHRS and CDR2 YFSETQ come from the germline V gene. The CDR3 runs 13 residues. The ends were cut back, 2 bases at V and 6 bases at J, with 11 bases in the middle. This CDR3 is CASSFGQKAEAFF. The DNA of the CDR3 is TGCGCCAGCAGCTTTGGACAGAAGGCTGAAGCTTTCTTT.

The chain joins TRBV19 to TRBJ1-1; D is undetermined. V lost 7 bases, J lost 1 base, and 10 bases lay in between. The germline V gene encodes CDR1 LNHDA and CDR2 SQIVND (reference sequence). The CDR3 covers 13 residues. The chain's CDR3 is CASIAEPNTEAFF. In DNA form, the CDR3 reads TGTGCCAGTATTGCAGAACCGAACACTGAAGCTTTCTTT.

CDR3 loop: CASSPMGGGLYEQFF. In nucleotides, the CDR3 is TGTGCCAGCAGCCCCATGGGGGGGGGCCTATATGAGCAGTTCTTC. The V gene is TRBV7-3, the J gene TRBJ2-1, with a weak D call TRBD2 (7 bases). V shed 5 bases and J shed 8 bases, with 19 bases lying between them. Germline V gives CDR1 SGHTA, CDR2 FQGTGA. The CDR3 spans 15 residues.

This clone was counted once. The V gene is TRBV5-8, the J gene TRBJ1-1; D may be TRBD1 (6 bases). The CDR3 is made up of 13 amino acids. Germline CDR1 reads SGHTS; CDR2 reads YDEGEE. V shed 4 bases and J shed 10 bases, with 17 bases lying between them. This CDR3 reads CASSLSVGQGAFF. CDR3 bases: TGTGCCAGCAGCCTTAGTGTGGGACAAGGAGCTTTCTTT.

V and J are TRBV30 and TRBJ1-1; 7 bases agree with TRBD1. The CDR3 consists of 14 residues. The ends lost 2 bases at V and 3 bases at J; junction bases unmatched: 6. The germline gives CDR1 GTSNPN, CDR2 SVGIG (reference sequence). The CDR3 region is CAWSRQGRHTEAFF. In DNA, the CDR3 is TGTGCCTGGAGTAGACAGGGACGGCACACTGAAGCTTTCTTT.

The rearrangement uses TRBV5-1 and TRBJ1-1; the D gene is possibly TRBD1 (5 bases). CDR1 is SGHRS and CDR2 is YFSETQ in the germline V gene. Between the trimmed V and J ends, which lost 0 bases and 0 bases, there was a span of 12 bases. The CDR3 covers 16 residues. The CDR3: CASSLEGLSMNTEAFF. CDR3 coding DNA: TGCGCCAGCAGCTTGGAGGGACTTAGCATGAACACTGAAGCTTTCTTT.

A few counts support this clone. Here the CDR3 DNA reads TGTGCCAGCAGTTTATATAAGGGCAGGGGGAATCAGCCCCAGCATTTT. Translation: CASSLYKGRGNQPQHF. The chain links TRBV28 to TRBJ1-5; 7 nucleotides align to TRBD1. The CDR3 spans 16 residues. The V gene end was trimmed by 1 base and the J gene end by 4 bases; junction bases not matched to a gene: 7. CDR1 and CDR2 (germline): MDHEN, SYDVKM.

The chain uses TRBV7-3 and TRBJ1-6, with no clear D. The CDR3 is 13 amino acids. Per the germline V gene, CDR1 is SGHTA and CDR2 is FQGTGA. Deletions cut 5 bases from V and 9 bases from J, with 11 bases between. The CDR3 DNA reads TGTGCCAGCAGCCAAGAGGCGGGTTCACCCCTCCACTTT. Protein sequence: CASSQEAGSPLHF.

This clone was counted between two and nine times. The chain has TRBV6-2 or TRBV6-3 and TRBJ2-1; 9 bases are a match to TRBD1. V trimming: 4 bases; J trimming: 7 bases; junction bases outside the gene matches: 8. In germline, CDR1 is MNHEY, CDR2 SVGEGT. The CDR3 extends over 15 amino acids. The CDR3: CASSFNRGLVNEQFF. In DNA form, the CDR3 reads TGTGCCAGCAGTTTTAACAGGGGGCTGGTAAATGAGCAGTTCTTC.

The chain links TRBV5-6 to TRBJ1-5, with TRBD1 identical over 7 bases. CDR1 SGHDT and CDR2 YYEEEE come from the germline V gene. CDR3 length equals 16 residues. J lost 3 bases, V lost 3 bases, and 9 bases had no gene match. In nucleotides, the CDR3 is TGTGCCAGCAGCTCACAGGGGAAGGGAGACAATCAGCCCCAGCATTTT. Residues: CASSSQGKGDNQPQHF.

This chain connects TRBV10-3 to TRBJ1-5, with TRBD1 as a possible D gene (6 bases). The ends were cut back, 5 bases at V and 3 bases at J, with 14 bases in the middle. Per the germline V gene, CDR1 is ENHRY and CDR2 is SYGVKD. The CDR3 totals 15 residues. CDR3 in amino acids: CAISPGGLYNQPQHF. The CDR3 nucleotides are TGTGCCATCAGTCCGGGGGGCCTATACAATCAGCCCCAGCATTTT.

V and J are TRBV24-1 and TRBJ2-7, with 7 bases matching TRBD1. From germline, CDR1 is KGHDR and CDR2 SFDVKD. J gave up 4 bases and V 5 bases, and 10 bases lay outside the gene matches. The CDR3 is 15 amino acids. The CDR3 DNA reads TGTGCCACCAGTGCTACAATGGGACAGTCATACGAGCAGTACTTC. Translation gives CATSATMGQSYEQYF.

The V call is TRBV20-1, the J call TRBJ2-1; no reliable D call. The length of the CDR3 is 11 residues. Trimming took off 4 bases at V and 5 bases at J, with 6 bases between the two ends. From germline, CDR1 is DFQATT and CDR2 SNEGSKA (reference sequence). As DNA, the CDR3 is TGCAGTGCTACCGCCCACAATGAGCAGTTCTTC. This sequence encodes CSATAHNEQFF.

The gene calls are TRBV5-1 and TRBJ1-3; no reliable D call. Trimming shortened V by 1 base and J by 0 bases, and 14 bases separated the two germline ends. Germline V lookup: CDR1 SGHRS, CDR2 YFSETQ. CDR3 length: 17 amino acids. The CDR3 protein is CASSLLEGAASGNTIYF. CDR3 nucleotide sequence: TGCGCCAGCAGCTTGTTGGAGGGAGCAGCCTCTGGAAACACCATATATTTT.

The rearrangement uses TRBV2 and TRBJ2-3; D is perhaps TRBD2 (5 bases). Trimming removed 8 bases at V and 6 bases at J, with 18 bases between. The CDR3 runs 14 residues. Germline values: CDR1 SNHLY, CDR2 FYNNEI. CDR3 protein: CASGGGGGWDTQYF. The CDR3 nucleotides are TGTGCCAGCGGAGGTGGCGGTGGATGGGATACGCAGTATTTT.

The genes are TRBV5-4 and TRBJ2-3, with D hard to call. The CDR3 runs to 14 residues. CDR1 and CDR2 (germline): SGHNT, YYREEE (reference sequence). Trimming pared 1 base from V and 6 bases from J, leaving 12 bases between. CDR3 protein: CASSLYQSRDTQYF. CDR3 DNA sequence: TGTGCCAGCAGCTTGTATCAGTCGAGGGATACGCAGTATTTT.

This sequence joins TRBV12-3 or TRBV12-4 and TRBJ1-5; D gene unclear. Trimming stripped 1 base from V and 4 bases from J, with 2 bases between. CDR3 length: 12 amino acids. CDR3 region: CASSLGNQPQHF. The CDR3, as DNA: TGTGCCAGCAGTTTAGGGAATCAGCCCCAGCATTTT.

This rearrangement joins TRBV16 to TRBJ1-4; 7 bases fit TRBD1. The germline gives CDR1 KGHSY, CDR2 FQNENV. The length of the CDR3 is 15 residues. Unmatched junction bases numbered 10, after V lost 1 base and J lost 11 bases. In nucleotides, the CDR3 is TGTGCCAGCAGCCAATTGGGGACAGAGGGAAGGAAACTGTTTTTT. As protein: CASSQLGTEGRKLFF.

In this sample, this clone turned up once. This chain joins TRBV18 and TRBJ2-2; D may correspond to TRBD1 or TRBD2 (5 bases each). Trimming shortened V by 3 bases and J by 0 bases, and 11 bases separated the two germline ends. The CDR3 totals 16 residues. Per the germline V gene, CDR1 is KGHSH and CDR2 is LQKENI. CDR3 sequence reads: CASSPQGRTNTGELFF. CDR3 bases: TGTGCCAGCTCACCCCAGGGACGGACGAACACCGGGGAGCTGTTTTTT.